A selection of T cell receptor beta chains follows, all from one sample in a study of response to subunit inactivated influenza vaccine. One entry per CDR3 protein results from TCRdb running MiXCR on the RT-PCR reads. The sample records some 570,000 distinct CDR3 sequences, about 11% being singletons. These data also formed part of another study, on T cells expressing NK-cell markers.

Specimen: PBMCs from blood, collected on the day of vaccination. These receptors were collected from a man aged 45-65 years who received an inactivated influenza vaccine. CDR3s include the opening cysteine and the closing phenylalanine or tryptophan. D genes are given only for firm matches. Some rows have no size entry. The others give once, few or many, or a class for an expanded clone.

J,D,size,V,DNA,CDR3
TRBJ2-1,TRBD2,-,TRBV4-1,TGCGCCAGCAGCCTGACACGGGGGGGCGGCAATGATGAGCAGTTCTTC,CASSLTRGGGNDEQFF
TRBJ1-1,TRBD1,few,TRBV7-9,TGTGCCAGCAGCTTAGAGACAGGGGTGAGTGAAGCTTTCTTT,CASSLETGVSEAFF
TRBJ2-7,-,few,TRBV12-3/TRBV12-4,TGTGCCAGCAGTTTGTTGAGAAACCACGAGCAGTACTTC,CASSLLRNHEQYF
TRBJ2-1,-,many,TRBV12-3/TRBV12-4,TGTGCCAGCAGTTTCCGGAAAGAAGACTATGAGCAGTTCTTC,CASSFRKEDYEQFF
TRBJ2-1,TRBD2,-,TRBV4-3,TGCGCCAGCAGCCACGGCCCTAGCGGAACACAGTTCTTC,CASSHGPSGTQFF
TRBJ2-7,TRBD1,few,TRBV5-1,TGCGCCAGCAGCAAAACAGGGGCCCTCTCCGAGCAGTACTTC,CASSKTGALSEQYF
TRBJ1-1,-,few,TRBV5-1,TGCGCCAGCAGCTGGTCGGGCAGACGAATTGAAGCTTTCTTT,CASSWSGRRIEAFF
TRBJ1-1,-,-,TRBV6-5,TGTGCCAGCAGTTACTCTGGACAGACCATGAACACTGAAGCTTTCTTT,CASSYSGQTMNTEAFF
TRBJ2-7,TRBD2,-,TRBV18,TGTGCCAGCTCACCACCGGTTCTAGCGGGAGGCTACGAGCAGTACTTC,CASSPPVLAGGYEQYF
TRBJ2-2,TRBD1,many,TRBV7-9,TGTGCCAGCAGCCCTACAGGGGCCGCGAACACCGGGGAGCTGTTTTTT,CASSPTGAANTGELFF
TRBJ2-2,-,few,TRBV11-2,TGTGCCAGCAGCTCCCTTATGACAGGCGACACCGGGGAGCTGTTTTTT,CASSSLMTGDTGELFF
TRBJ1-5,-,many,TRBV7-8,TGTGCCAGCAGCTTGACTGGGGGACCGTATAGCAATCAGCCCCAGCATTTT,CASSLTGGPYSNQPQHF
TRBJ2-3,-,few,TRBV5-1,TGCGCCAGCAGCAAGGAACGAGATACGCAGTATTTT,CASSKERDTQYF
TRBJ2-1,TRBD2,few,TRBV6-2/TRBV6-3,TGTGCCAGCAGTCCCGCTAGCGGGAGTCCGCACGGGTACAATGAGCAGTTCTTC,CASSPASGSPHGYNEQFF
TRBJ2-3,TRBD2,few,TRBV6-1,TGTGCCAGCAGCCAAAAATGGGGGCTAGCGGGACCAGATACGCAGTATTTT,CASSQKWGLAGPDTQYF
TRBJ2-4,-,-,TRBV7-2,TGTGCCAGCAGCCCAAACGGAGGGGGCAAAAACATTCAGTACTTC,CASSPNGGGKNIQYF
TRBJ2-4,-,-,TRBV24-1,TGTGCCACCAGTGGCTTACCGGGACCCACCTCGGGGCCCAAAAACATTCAGTACTTC,CATSGLPGPTSGPKNIQYF
TRBJ1-4,-,-,TRBV6-1,TGTGCCAGCAGAGGACGGAGGCGAGAAGAAAAACTGTTTTTT,CASRGRRREEKLFF
TRBJ2-4,TRBD1,-,TRBV20-1,TGCAGTGCTGACAGGGCAGCTATGGTGGCCAAAAACATTCAGTACTTC,CSADRAAMVAKNIQYF
TRBJ2-1,TRBD1,many,TRBV11-2,TGTGCCAGCAGCTCCGGGACAGGGGGCTGGAATGAGCAGTTCTTC,CASSSGTGGWNEQFF
TRBJ1-1,-,few,TRBV18,TGTGCCAGCTCACCCTCAACTGGGATTGCCACTGAAGCTTTCTTT,CASSPSTGIATEAFF
TRBJ2-1,-,few,TRBV5-1,TGCGCCAGCAGCTTGGGACACGGACGAGACAATGAGCAGTTCTTC,CASSLGHGRDNEQFF
TRBJ2-5,-,many,TRBV5-1,TGCGCCAGCAGCTTGAGGCTTCGAGAAGAGACCCAGTACTTC,CASSLRLREETQYF
TRBJ2-6,TRBD1,-,TRBV7-8,TGTGCCAGCAGCTTAGTTATGGGACCGACAGGGCCCCCTGAAGTCCTGACTTTC,CASSLVMGPTGPPEVLTF
TRBJ2-3,-,-,TRBV7-6,TGTGCCAGCAGCTTACGAACCCTAGTAGCTGGCACAGATACGCAGTATTTT,CASSLRTLVAGTDTQYF
TRBJ2-7,-,-,TRBV6-1,TGTGCCAGCAGCGGACGTAGGTCCTCCTACGAGCAGTACTTC,CASSGRRSSYEQYF
TRBJ2-2,-,few,TRBV2,TGTGCCAGCAGGTACAGGAACACCGGGGAGCTGTTTTTT,CASRYRNTGELFF
TRBJ2-5,-,few,TRBV20-1,TGCAGTGCAAACAAAGCCGGGGCCGAGATGGAGACCCAGTACTTC,CSANKAGAEMETQYF
TRBJ2-7,-,-,TRBV27,TGTGCCAGCAGGGACACAGGTTCCTACGAGCAGTACTTC,CASRDTGSYEQYF
TRBJ1-1,-,-,TRBV20-1,TGCAGTGCTAGGACCGGGACCTGGAACACTGAAGCTTTCTTT,CSARTGTWNTEAFF
TRBJ2-1,-,few,TRBV20-1,TGCAGTGCTAGGTCCAGCAATGAGCAGTTCTTC,CSARSSNEQFF
TRBJ1-1,-,few,TRBV4-3,TGCGCCAGCAGCCAAGAAAAGGGGGGGACTGAAGCTTTCTTT,CASSQEKGGTEAFF
TRBJ2-5,-,few,TRBV10-3,TGTGCCATCAGTGGGTCTAACACTCAAGAGACCCAGTACTTC,CAISGSNTQETQYF
TRBJ2-1,TRBD2,-,TRBV10-3,TGTGCCATCAGGGGGACTAGCGGGAGATCATCACGTCGGGATGAGCAGTTCTTC,CAIRGTSGRSSRRDEQFF
TRBJ2-7,-,-,TRBV14,TGTGCCAGCAGCCTTTGGACGCAAGACGAGCAGTACTTC,CASSLWTQDEQYF
TRBJ1-4,-,-,TRBV4-3,TGCGCCAGCAGGAAACTGGTGGAGGGGGAAAAACTGTTTTTT,CASRKLVEGEKLFF
TRBJ2-5,-,-,TRBV7-9,TGTGCCAGCAGCCCCTACAGGCAACAAGAGACCCAGTACTTC,CASSPYRQQETQYF
TRBJ2-7,TRBD2,-,TRBV7-2,TGTGCCAGCAGCTCCTGGACTAGCGGGACATATGGCCAGCAGTACTTC,CASSSWTSGTYGQQYF
TRBJ2-1,TRBD2,-,TRBV11-2,TGTGCCAGCAGCACCGATTTGGGGACTAGCGGCTACAATGAGCAGTTCTTC,CASSTDLGTSGYNEQFF
TRBJ2-7,TRBD2,-,TRBV30,TGTGCCTGGAGTGTATTTCGACTAGCGGGGAAATACGAGCAGTACTTC,CAWSVFRLAGKYEQYF
TRBJ1-5,-,few,TRBV10-3,TGTGCCATCAGTGATGGTGACAGTTCTTATCAGCCCCAGCATTTT,CAISDGDSSYQPQHF
TRBJ2-1,TRBD2,few,TRBV30,TGTGCCTGGAGTCGTAGCGGGAGCGGTGGCTACAATGAGCAGTTCTTC,CAWSRSGSGGYNEQFF